This T cell receptor beta chain was recorded in a study of identical twins. Study-wide findings and caveats: Out-of-frame sharing of TCR alpha in monozygotic twins was underestimated by models. Interpretation of the results relied on cross-sectional statistical analysis and not on following the same donors. Zero-insertion results could be subject to partial confounding by invariant MAIT and iNKT cells.

This clonotype was counted only a few times. Its antigen is unknown. A universal primer site was added by template switching, and unique molecular identifiers were carried by the cDNA. MiXCR, applied by TCRdb to the 5' RACE reads, yields one record per CDR3 protein. The repertoire holds under 250,000 distinct CDR3 sequences, with 9.5% to 15% as singletons. The same data also contributed to another study, on yellow fever vaccine responses in identical twins.

The specimen was memory (CD45RO+) T cells sorted from blood. The clonotype comes from a young woman in good health.

The CDR3 DNA follows: TGTTCTCATAAAATAAAACAGGGAGGTGAGACCCAGTACTTC. Protein: CSHKIKQGGETQYF. V and J are TRBV24-1 and TRBJ2-5; either TRBD1 or TRBD2 may fit D (6 bases each). Germline V gene data show CDR1 as KGHDR and CDR2 as SFDVKD. The CDR3 extends over 14 amino acids.